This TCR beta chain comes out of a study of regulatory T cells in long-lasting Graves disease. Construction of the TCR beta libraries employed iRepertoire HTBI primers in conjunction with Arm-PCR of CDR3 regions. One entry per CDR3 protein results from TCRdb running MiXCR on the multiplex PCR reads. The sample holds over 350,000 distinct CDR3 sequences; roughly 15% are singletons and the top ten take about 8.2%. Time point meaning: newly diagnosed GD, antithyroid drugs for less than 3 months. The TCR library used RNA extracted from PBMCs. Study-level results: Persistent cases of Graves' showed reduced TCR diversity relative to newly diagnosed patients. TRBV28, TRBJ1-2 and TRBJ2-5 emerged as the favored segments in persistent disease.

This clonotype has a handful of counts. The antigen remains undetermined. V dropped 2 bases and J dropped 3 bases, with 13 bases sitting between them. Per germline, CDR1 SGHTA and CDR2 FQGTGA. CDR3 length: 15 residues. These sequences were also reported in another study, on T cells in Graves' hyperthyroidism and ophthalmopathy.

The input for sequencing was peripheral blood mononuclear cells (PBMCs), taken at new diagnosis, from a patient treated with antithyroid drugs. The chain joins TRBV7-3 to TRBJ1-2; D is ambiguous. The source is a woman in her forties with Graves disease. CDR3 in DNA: TGTGCCAGCAGCTTAGCCCGAGTAAGTTACTATGGCTACACCTTC. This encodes CASSLARVSYYGYTF.